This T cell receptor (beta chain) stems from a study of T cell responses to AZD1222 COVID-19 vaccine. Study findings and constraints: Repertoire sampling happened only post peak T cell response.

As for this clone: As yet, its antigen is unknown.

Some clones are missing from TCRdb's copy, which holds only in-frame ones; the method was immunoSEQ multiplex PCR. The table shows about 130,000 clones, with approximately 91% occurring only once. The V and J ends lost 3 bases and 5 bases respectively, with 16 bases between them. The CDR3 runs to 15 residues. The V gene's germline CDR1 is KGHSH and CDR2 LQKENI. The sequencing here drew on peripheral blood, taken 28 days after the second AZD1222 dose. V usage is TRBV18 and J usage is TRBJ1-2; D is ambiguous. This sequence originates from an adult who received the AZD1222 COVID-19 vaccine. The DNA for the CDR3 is TGTGCCAGCTCACCTACTCCCGAATCGGGATATGGCTACACCTTC. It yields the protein CASSPTPESGYGYTF.